These 27 T cell receptor beta chains originate from one sample sequenced in a study of blood T cell repertoires in COVID-19. Produced via immunoSEQ multiplex PCR; TCRdb's table is partial and in-frame only. The sample has under 75,000 clones; around 90% are singletons. The sample was peripheral blood. These TCRs come from an elderly woman with active COVID-19.

The chain carries TRBV29-1 and TRBJ2-1; D possibly corresponds to TRBD1 (7 bases). CDR1 and CDR2 from the germline V gene are SQVTM and ANQGSEA. V was shortened by 4 bases and J by 8 bases, with 12 bases between the two germline ends. The CDR3 consists of 12 residues. CDR3 region: CSVGLGGDEQFF. CDR3 DNA: TGCAGCGTTGGACTAGGGGGCGATGAGCAGTTCTTC.

The chain employs TRBV6-6 and TRBJ2-7; unclear D gene. The CDR3 is 14 residues long. V lost 6 bases, J lost 6 bases, and 18 bases lay in between. Germline V lookup: CDR1 MNHNY, CDR2 SVGAGI (reference sequence). DNA for the CDR3: TGTGCCAGCAGGTTCAAGCTCGAGGATGGCGAGCAGTACTTC. It is translated as CASRFKLEDGEQYF.

This chain uses TRBV20-1 with TRBJ2-6, with D maybe TRBD1 (6 bases). V dropped 3 bases and J dropped 0 bases, with 12 bases sitting between them. This CDR3 contains 16 residues. The germline CDR1 and CDR2 sequences are DFQATT and SNEGSKA (reference sequence). CDR3 sequence (DNA): TGCAGTGCTAGTGGGACAAGGAGCTCTGGGGCCAACGTCCTGACTTTC. This translates into CSASGTRSSGANVLTF.

CDR3 sequence reads: CASSEELSGSYEQYF. As DNA, the CDR3 is TGTGCCAGCAGTGAAGAGCTTAGCGGCTCCTACGAGCAGTACTTC. V is TRBV6-1 and J is TRBJ2-7, with TRBD2 as a possible D gene (6 bases). Trimming shortened V by 1 base and J by 0 bases, and 10 bases separated the two germline ends. Looked up from germline, CDR1 is MNHNS and CDR2 is SASEGT. This CDR3 has 15 residues.

The chain recombines TRBV4-2 with TRBJ1-2, with 10 bases matching TRBD1. The germline CDR1 and CDR2 sequences are LGHNA and YNFKEQ. V dropped 5 bases and J dropped 4; count of bases not matched to a gene: 13. The CDR3 length is 17 residues. The CDR3 sequence is CASSSHGTGVIGYGYTF. The CDR3 nucleotides are TGTGCCAGCAGCTCACACGGGACAGGGGTGATTGGCTATGGCTACACCTTC.

This clone was observed once. The CDR3 spells CASSLTGMSDHEQYF. The DNA for the CDR3 is TGTGCCAGCAGTCTGACAGGGATGAGTGACCACGAGCAGTACTTC. This chain uses TRBV28 with TRBJ2-7; 7 positions agree with TRBD1. The CDR3 covers 15 residues. J lost 5 bases, V lost 5 bases, and 12 bases had no gene match. CDR1 is MDHEN and CDR2 is SYDVKM in the germline V gene.

The chain couples TRBV3-1 (or the pseudogene TRBV3-2) to TRBJ2-3, with D maybe TRBD1 (6 bases). Germline V gene data show CDR1 as LGHDT and CDR2 as YNNKEL (reference sequence). This CDR3 contains 13 residues. V lost 6 bases, J lost 10 bases, and 17 bases lay in between. The CDR3 reads CASRIRGIGAQYF. Here the CDR3 DNA reads TGTGCCAGCAGGATCAGGGGAATAGGGGCGCAGTATTTT.

The chain couples TRBV6-2 or TRBV6-3 to TRBJ2-3, with TRBD2 identical over 8 bases. The CDR3 spans 19 residues. The J segment lost 3 bases and the V segment lost 0 bases, leaving 14 bases of the junction unmatched. Germline CDR1 MNHEY, CDR2 SVGEGT. DNA for the CDR3: TGTGCCAGCAGTTACTCACTTTCTGGCAGCGGGGGCGCAACAGATACGCAGTATTTT. Protein: CASSYSLSGSGGATDTQYF.

The J gene is TRBJ2-2, the V gene TRBV5-6, with D possibly being TRBD2 (6 bases). The germline V and J ends were trimmed by 4 bases and 8 bases, with 24 bases remaining between them. CDR1 is SGHDT and CDR2 is YYEEEE in the germline V gene. This CDR3 region has 17 residues. The CDR3 nucleotides are TGTGCCAGCAGCCTGTCGACTGGGGGGATTGACAGAGGGGAGCTGTTTTTT. This codes for CASSLSTGGIDRGELFF.

The genes are TRBV30 and TRBJ1-5; D remains ambiguous. V dropped 7 bases and J dropped 3 bases, with 13 bases sitting between them. CDR3 length equals 13 residues. Germline-derived CDR1 and CDR2 are GTSNPN and SVGIG (reference sequence). The CDR3 sequence: CALGLADNQPQHF. CDR3 DNA sequence: TGTGCCTTGGGCTTAGCGGACAATCAGCCCCAGCATTTT. The variable domain in full, with the rest retrieved from reference TRBV30 and TRBJ1-5, is SQTIHQWPATLVQPVGSPLSLECTVEGTSNPNLYWYRQAAGRGLQLLFYSVGIGQISSEVPQNLSASRPQDRQFILSSKKLLLSDSGFYLCALGLADNQPQHFGDGTRLSIL.

In this sample, this clone turned up once. The V gene is TRBV19, the J gene TRBJ2-3, with 9 bases identical to TRBD2. Germline lookup yields CDR1 LNHDA and CDR2 SQIVND (reference sequence). Trimming at V came to 3 bases and at J to 1 base, leaving 11 bases not matched to a gene. CDR3 length: 18 residues. The CDR3 nucleotides are TGTGCCAGTAGTATGCTCGCGGGGGGGGCTGGGGGCACAGATACGCAGTATTTT. Translating gives CASSMLAGGAGGTDTQYF.

The chain joins TRBV6-6 to TRBJ1-1; the match to TRBD1 covers 7 bases. CDR1 is MNHNY, CDR2 SVGAGI, per germline (reference sequence). There are 14 residues in the CDR3. V lost 6 bases, J lost 4 bases, and 8 bases stayed unmatched. The CDR3, as DNA: TGTGCCAGCAGCCCCCGGGCAGGGGGCACTGAAGCTTTCTTT. It translates to CASSPRAGGTEAFF.

The V and J genes are TRBV7-2 and TRBJ2-5; 12 positions match TRBD2. In germline, CDR1 is SGHTA, CDR2 FQGNSA. This CDR3 is built from 18 residues. Trimming removed 2 bases from V and 5 bases from J; junction bases left unmatched: 12. CDR3 coding DNA: TGTGCCAGCAGCTTAAAACATCTAGCGGGGGGGTTCATGGAGACCCAGTACTTC. This gives the protein CASSLKHLAGGFMETQYF. The variable domain in full, completed from reference TRBV7-2 and TRBJ2-5, reads GAGVSQSPSNKVTEKGKDVELRCDPISGHTALYWYRQSLGQGLEFLIYFQGNSAPDKSGLPSDRFSAERTGGSVSTLTIQRTQQEDSAVYLCASSLKHLAGGFMETQYFGPGTRLLVL.

This rearrangement joins TRBV4-2 to TRBJ2-7; D may be TRBD2 (5 bases). With 1 base removed from V and 2 bases from J, the gap between germline ends came to 12 bases. The germline V gene has CDR1 LGHNA and CDR2 YNFKEQ. The CDR3 length is 15 residues. CDR3 bases: TGTGCCAGCAGCCAAGTCGTAGCGCTAGCCTACGAGCAGTACTTC. Encoded protein: CASSQVVALAYEQYF.

J is TRBJ2-3 and V is TRBV15, with 9 bases that match TRBD2. Germline V CDR1 and CDR2: LNHNV, YYDKDF (reference sequence). The length of the CDR3 is 16 residues. Trimming removed 2 bases from V and 7 bases from J; junction bases left unmatched: 10. The CDR3, as DNA: TGTGCCACCAGCAGAACGGGTAGCGGGGGCAGGAATACGCAGTATTTT. The encoded protein is CATSRTGSGGRNTQYF.

The chain employs TRBV7-2 and TRBJ2-2; TRBD1 agrees at 7 bases. J lost 5 bases, V lost 4 bases, and 4 bases had no gene match. Germline V gene sequence: CDR1 SGHTA, CDR2 FQGNSA. The CDR3 is made up of 14 amino acids. In nucleotides, the CDR3 is TGTGCCAGCAGCTACCAACAGGGGACCGGGGAGCTGTTTTTT. Translating it yields CASSYQQGTGELFF.

This chain uses TRBV7-2 with TRBJ1-5, with 8 bases lining up with TRBD1. Trimming cost V 5 bases and J 6 bases; bases outside gene matches: 12. This CDR3 has 16 residues. Germline lookup yields CDR1 SGHTA and CDR2 FQGNSA. CDR3 coding DNA: TGTGCCAGCAGCGCGCCGCCAGGGGGCTCGGGTCAGCCCCAGCATTTT. This sequence encodes CASSAPPGGSGQPQHF. Variable domain in full (rest from reference TRBV7-2 and TRBJ1-5): GAGVSQSPSNKVTEKGKDVELRCDPISGHTALYWYRQSLGQGLEFLIYFQGNSAPDKSGLPSDRFSAERTGGSVSTLTIQRTQQEDSAVYLCASSAPPGGSGQPQHFGDGTRLSIL.

The chain combines TRBV5-1 with TRBJ2-5; 12 positions match TRBD2. Germline CDR1 SGHRS, CDR2 YFSETQ. Trimming removed 6 bases from V and 1 base from J; junction bases left unmatched: 1. The CDR3 is 14 residues long. For the CDR3, the DNA is TGCGCCAGCAAACTAGCGGGGGGCCAAGAGACCCAGTACTTC. It encodes CASKLAGGQETQYF.

The table lists this clone with a count of one. The genes are TRBV4-1 and TRBJ2-7, with D perhaps matching TRBD2 (6 bases). The CDR3 loop spans 18 amino acids. V lost 0 bases to trimming and J lost 0 bases, with 18 bases between them. CDR1 is MGHRA and CDR2 is YSYEKL in the germline V gene. CDR3 nucleotides: TGCGCCAGCAGCCAAGAAGCCCCGCGTTGGGGGGTCTCCTACGAGCAGTACTTC. Translation: CASSQEAPRWGVSYEQYF.

The CDR3 DNA reads as TGCGCCAGCAGCTTGGGTGACAGCAGCTATGGCTACACCTTC. Translated: CASSLGDSSYGYTF. This chain connects TRBV5-1 to TRBJ1-2; possible D gene TRBD1, 5 bases. The V end was cut by 0 bases, the J end by 4 bases, with 10 bases between. Germline loops: CDR1 SGHRS, CDR2 YFSETQ. The CDR3 spans 14 residues.

This rearrangement joins TRBV7-9 to TRBJ2-1; the match to TRBD2 covers 8 bases. CDR1 is SEHNR, CDR2 FQNEAQ, per germline (reference sequence). This CDR3 is 18 amino acids long. Unmatched junction bases numbered 19, after V lost 5 bases and J lost 7 bases. The CDR3 loop is CASSPSMRRGAWMNEQFF. The CDR3 DNA reads TGTGCCAGCAGCCCGAGTATGAGGCGGGGGGCTTGGATGAATGAGCAGTTCTTC.

The chain links TRBV5-1 to TRBJ1-2, with D unclear. CDR1 and CDR2 from the germline V gene are SGHRS and YFSETQ. CDR3 length: 13 amino acids. The V gene lost 3 bases and the J gene lost 5 bases, with 11 bases spanning the gap. The chain's CDR3 is CASSYGVEYGYTF. DNA for the CDR3: TGCGCCAGCAGCTACGGAGTCGAGTATGGCTACACCTTC.

The V gene is TRBV7-9, the J gene TRBJ1-2; 11 nucleotides match TRBD1. Germline lookup yields CDR1 SEHNR and CDR2 FQNEAQ (reference sequence). The J segment lost 3 bases and the V segment lost 1 base, leaving 1 base of the junction unmatched. The CDR3 spans 15 residues. For the CDR3, the DNA is TGTGCCAGCAGCTTAGGGACAGGGGGCGACTATGGCTACACCTTC. Its translation: CASSLGTGGDYGYTF.

DNA of the CDR3: TGTGCCAGCAGCTTAGTTATGGGACAGGGATGGATTAGCTACACCTTC. Translating gives CASSLVMGQGWISYTF. The V gene is TRBV7-9, the J gene TRBJ1-2, with 9 bases aligning to TRBD1. The V gene end was trimmed by 1 base and the J gene end by 9 bases; junction bases not matched to a gene: 12. CDR1 is SEHNR and CDR2 is FQNEAQ in the germline V gene (reference sequence). The CDR3 consists of 16 residues.

Only one count was recorded for this clone. This chain uses TRBV7-2 with TRBJ1-4; 7 nucleotides agree with TRBD1. CDR3 length: 15 amino acids. Trimming at V came to 1 base and at J to 6 bases, leaving 5 bases not matched to a gene. Germline V lookup: CDR1 SGHTA, CDR2 FQGNSA. The CDR3: CASSLVAGTDEKLFF. CDR3 DNA: TGTGCCAGCAGCTTAGTAGCGGGGACAGATGAAAAACTGTTTTTT.

This clone was seen a single time. The V and J genes are TRBV9 and TRBJ1-4; the D is unclear. Trimming removed 0 bases at V and 0 bases at J, with 9 bases between. CDR3 length: 16 amino acids. The germline V gene encodes CDR1 SGDLS and CDR2 YYNGEE. The CDR3 bases are TGTGCCAGCAGCGTAGCGTCCACAACAACTAATGAAAAACTGTTTTTT. It is translated as CASSVASTTTNEKLFF.

The CDR3 bases are TGCGCCAGCAGCCAAGATCAGGGGGGACAGGGGGGTGCTTTCTTT. This sequence encodes CASSQDQGGQGGAFF. The V and J genes are TRBV4-3 and TRBJ1-1; 11 nucleotides line up with TRBD1. This CDR3 comprises 15 residues. V was pared by 0 bases and J by 11 bases, with 8 bases of the junction left unmatched. CDR1 is LGHNA, CDR2 YSLEER, per germline.